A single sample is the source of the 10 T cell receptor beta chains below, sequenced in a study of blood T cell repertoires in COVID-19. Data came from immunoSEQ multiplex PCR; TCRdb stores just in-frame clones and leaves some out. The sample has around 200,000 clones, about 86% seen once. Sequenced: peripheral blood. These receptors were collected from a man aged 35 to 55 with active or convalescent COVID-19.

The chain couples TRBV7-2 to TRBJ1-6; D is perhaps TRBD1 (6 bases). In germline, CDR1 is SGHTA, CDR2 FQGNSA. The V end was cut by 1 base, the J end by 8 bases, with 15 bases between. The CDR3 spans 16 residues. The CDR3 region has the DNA TGTGCCAGCAGCTTAGGGAGACAGGCCTCGGATTCACCCCTCCACTTT. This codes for CASSLGRQASDSPLHF.

CDR3 DNA: TGTGCCAGCTCTCCAAAGGGGGATGGCTACACCTTC. Translating gives CASSPKGDGYTF. The chain couples TRBV18 to TRBJ1-2; D is perhaps TRBD1 (6 bases). This CDR3 has 12 amino acids. Germline values: CDR1 KGHSH, CDR2 LQKENI. With 6 bases removed from V and 6 bases from J, the gap between germline ends came to 11 bases.

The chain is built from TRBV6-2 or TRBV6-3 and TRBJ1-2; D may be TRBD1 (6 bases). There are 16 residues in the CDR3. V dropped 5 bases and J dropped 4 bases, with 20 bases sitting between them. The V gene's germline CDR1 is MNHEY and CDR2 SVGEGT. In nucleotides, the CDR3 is TGTGCCAGCAGTGACCAGGGGACCCCCAGTTCCTATGGCTACACCTTC. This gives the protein CASSDQGTPSSYGYTF.

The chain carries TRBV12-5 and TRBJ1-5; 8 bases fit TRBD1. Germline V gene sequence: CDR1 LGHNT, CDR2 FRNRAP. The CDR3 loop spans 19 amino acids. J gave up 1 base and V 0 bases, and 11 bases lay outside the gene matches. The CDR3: CASGLVPDGQGMSNQPQHF. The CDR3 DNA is TGTGCTAGTGGTTTGGTACCGGATGGACAGGGAATGAGCAATCAGCCCCAGCATTTT.

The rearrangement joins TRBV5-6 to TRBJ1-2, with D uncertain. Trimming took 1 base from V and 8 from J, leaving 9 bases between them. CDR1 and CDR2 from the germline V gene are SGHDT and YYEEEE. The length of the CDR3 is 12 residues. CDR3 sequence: CASSLLNWGYTF. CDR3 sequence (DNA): TGTGCCAGCAGCTTGTTGAACTGGGGCTACACCTTC.

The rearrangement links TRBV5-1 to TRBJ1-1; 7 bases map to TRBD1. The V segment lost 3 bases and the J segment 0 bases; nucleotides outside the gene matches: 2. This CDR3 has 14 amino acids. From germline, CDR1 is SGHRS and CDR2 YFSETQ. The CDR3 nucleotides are TGCGCCAGCAGCTATGGGACAGTGAACACTGAAGCTTTCTTT. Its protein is CASSYGTVNTEAFF. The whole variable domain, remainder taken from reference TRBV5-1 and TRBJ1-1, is KAGVTQTPRYLIKTRGQQVTLSCSPISGHRSVSWYQQTPGQGLQFLFEYFSETQRNKGNFPGRFSGRQFSNSRSEMNVSTLELGDSALYLCASSYGTVNTEAFFGQGTRLTVV.

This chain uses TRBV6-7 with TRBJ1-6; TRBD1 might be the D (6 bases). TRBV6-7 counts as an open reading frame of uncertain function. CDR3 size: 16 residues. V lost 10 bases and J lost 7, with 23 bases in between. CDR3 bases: TGTGCCACCCCCCCTAGGGGGAACGCTACGAATTCACCCCTCCACTTT. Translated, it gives CATPPRGNATNSPLHF.

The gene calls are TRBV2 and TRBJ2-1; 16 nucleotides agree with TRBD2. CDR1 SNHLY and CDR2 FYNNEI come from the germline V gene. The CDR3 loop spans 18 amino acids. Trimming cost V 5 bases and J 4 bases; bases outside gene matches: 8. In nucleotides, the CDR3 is TGTGCCAGCAGTCGATGGGGACTAGCGGGGGGGATTTACAATGAGCAGTTCTTC. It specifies CASSRWGLAGGIYNEQFF.

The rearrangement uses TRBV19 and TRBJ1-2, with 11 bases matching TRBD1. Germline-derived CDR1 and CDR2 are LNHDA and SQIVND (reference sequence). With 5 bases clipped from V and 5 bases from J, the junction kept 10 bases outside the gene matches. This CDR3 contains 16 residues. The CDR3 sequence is CASSPRTGGGRYGYTF. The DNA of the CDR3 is TGTGCCAGTAGTCCCCGGACAGGGGGCGGTCGGTATGGCTACACCTTC.

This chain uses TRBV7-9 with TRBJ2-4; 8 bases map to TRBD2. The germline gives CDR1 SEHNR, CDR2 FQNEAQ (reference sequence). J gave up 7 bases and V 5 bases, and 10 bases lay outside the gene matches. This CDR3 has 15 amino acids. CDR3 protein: CASSPGGQGPNIQYF. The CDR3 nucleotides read TGTGCCAGCAGCCCGGGGGGGCAGGGACCGAACATTCAGTACTTC. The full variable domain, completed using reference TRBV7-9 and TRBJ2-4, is DTGVSQNPRHKITKRGQNVTFRCDPISEHNRLYWYRQTLGQGPEFLTYFQNEAQLEKSRLLSDRFSAERPKGSFSTLEIQRTEQGDSAMYLCASSPGGQGPNIQYFGAGTRLSVL.